These 17 T cell receptor beta chains came from one sample sequenced in a study of cytomegalovirus exposure and HLA in healthy donors. The PCR made use of 60 Vbeta and 13 Jbeta primers. Clones were sequenced by immunoSEQ multiplex PCR, and TCRdb holds only the in-frame ones, with some missing. This table holds over 150,000 clones, around 80% found once. The material sequenced was PBMCs. These receptors were taken from a woman in her twenties or thirties in good health and CMV-seropositive.

The rearrangement uses TRBV2 and TRBJ2-7; TRBD1 matches at 9 bases. The germline V gene encodes CDR1 SNHLY and CDR2 FYNNEI. This CDR3 contains 15 residues. Germline trimming cut 6 bases from V and 5 bases from J; bases unmatched to any gene: 11. The CDR3, as DNA: TGTGCCAGCAGGGATCCCGGGACAGGGCTCCACGAGCAGTACTTC. Amino acids: CASRDPGTGLHEQYF. The whole variable domain, filled in from reference TRBV2 and TRBJ2-7, reads EPEVTQTPSHQVTQMGQEVILRCVPISNHLYFYWYRQILGQKVEFLVSFYNNEISEKSEIFDDQFSVERPDGSNFTLKIRSTKLEDSAMYFCASRDPGTGLHEQYFGPGTRLTVT.

This clone has a single count. The rearrangement uses TRBV28 and TRBJ2-1; D call uncertain. Per germline, CDR1 MDHEN and CDR2 SYDVKM. The CDR3 is made up of 14 amino acids. V lost 3 bases and J lost 7, with 13 bases in between. CDR3 region: CASSFRPSGNEQFF. The CDR3 DNA reads as TGTGCCAGCAGTTTCCGCCCGTCCGGTAATGAGCAGTTCTTC.

V usage is TRBV30 and J usage is TRBJ2-1; the match to TRBD2 covers 7 bases. Per the germline V gene, CDR1 is GTSNPN and CDR2 is SVGIG (reference sequence). The CDR3 totals 14 residues. The ends lost 2 bases at V and 8 bases at J; junction bases unmatched: 9. The CDR3 DNA reads TGTGCCTGGAGTATCAGCGGGATAGGAGATGAGCAGTTCTTC. As protein: CAWSISGIGDEQFF.

V usage is TRBV28 and J usage is TRBJ2-5; D is unresolved. Germline assignment: CDR1 MDHEN and CDR2 SYDVKM. CDR3 size: 15 residues. Deletions cut 3 bases from V and 0 bases from J, with 11 bases between. This CDR3 is CASSFRDWYQETQYF. CDR3 coding DNA: TGTGCCAGCAGTTTCCGAGATTGGTACCAAGAGACCCAGTACTTC.

This rearrangement joins TRBV4-3 to TRBJ2-5; 8 nucleotides match TRBD1. Germline trimming cut 0 bases from V and 2 bases from J; bases unmatched to any gene: 2. The CDR3 covers 15 residues. Germline lookup yields CDR1 LGHNA and CDR2 YSLEER. The CDR3 sequence is CASSQDGQGQETQYF. In DNA form, the CDR3 reads TGCGCCAGCAGCCAAGATGGACAGGGACAAGAGACCCAGTACTTC.

This clone is a singleton in its sample. The V and J genes are TRBV14 and TRBJ2-7; tentatively, D is TRBD1 (6 bases). Per the germline V gene, CDR1 is SGHDN and CDR2 is FVKESK. Deletions cut 1 base from V and 4 bases from J, with 11 bases between. The CDR3 runs 14 residues. Here the CDR3 DNA reads TGTGCCAGCAGCCAAGGGACAGCAGATTACGAGCAGTACTTC. As protein: CASSQGTADYEQYF.

V and J are TRBV5-1 and TRBJ2-6; 11 positions agree with TRBD1. This CDR3 is 18 amino acids long. CDR1 is SGHRS, CDR2 YFSETQ, per germline. With 2 bases clipped from V and 0 bases from J, the junction kept 4 bases outside the gene matches. The CDR3 loop is CASSFWTGGGSGANVLTF. Here the CDR3 DNA reads TGCGCCAGCAGCTTTTGGACAGGGGGCGGCTCTGGGGCCAACGTCCTGACTTTC.

The chain combines TRBV5-4 with TRBJ1-1, with 9 bases lining up with TRBD1. The CDR3 has 15 amino acids. Per the germline V gene, CDR1 is SGHNT and CDR2 is YYREEE (reference sequence). The trim removed 3 bases at V and 2 bases at J, leaving 5 bases unmatched. This CDR3 reads CASSWDRVLNTEAFF. CDR3 sequence (DNA): TGTGCCAGCAGCTGGGACAGGGTCCTTAACACTGAAGCTTTCTTT.

This clone was detected only once. CDR3 nucleotides: TGTGCCAGCAGTTACACTTCAGTGGGGGGCCAAGAGACCCAGTACTTC. Translated, it gives CASSYTSVGGQETQYF. The chain is built from TRBV6-5 and TRBJ2-5; D is perhaps TRBD2 (6 bases). The V gene lost 2 bases and the J gene lost 1 base, with 14 bases spanning the gap. Germline CDR1 reads MNHEY; CDR2 reads SVGAGI. This CDR3 spans 16 amino acids.

This clone occurred a few times. This chain uses TRBV5-4 with TRBJ1-4; D might be TRBD1 (5 bases). Germline loops: CDR1 SGHNT, CDR2 YYREEE (reference sequence). The CDR3 spans 15 residues. Between the trimmed V and J ends, which lost 2 bases and 3 bases, there was a span of 11 bases. CDR3: CASSLKGAANEKLFF. The CDR3 DNA sequence: TGTGCCAGCAGCTTAAAAGGGGCGGCTAATGAAAAACTGTTTTTT. Looking up the rest from reference TRBV5-4 and TRBJ1-4 gives the full variable domain: ETGVTQSPTHLIKTRGQQVTLRCSSQSGHNTVSWYQQALGQGPQFIFQYYREEENGRGNFPPRFSGLQFPNYSSELNVNALELDDSALYLCASSLKGAANEKLFFGSGTQLSVL.

V and J are TRBV11-1 and TRBJ2-1; 7 nucleotides align to TRBD2. Per germline, CDR1 SGHAT and CDR2 FQDESV (reference sequence). V shed 1 base and J 8 bases; nucleotides not matched to a gene: 11. The CDR3 has 16 amino acids. Here the CDR3 reads CASSLGWGEGQDEQFF. The CDR3 region has the DNA TGTGCCAGCAGCTTAGGATGGGGGGAGGGCCAAGATGAGCAGTTCTTC.

J is TRBJ2-1 and V is TRBV11-1; a weak D match, TRBD2 (6 bases). Looked up from germline, CDR1 is SGHAT and CDR2 is FQDESV (reference sequence). This CDR3 has 15 amino acids. V was cut by 3 bases and J by 6 bases, with 15 bases left in between. CDR3 protein: CASSFGSGGRNEQFF. The CDR3 DNA reads as TGTGCCAGCAGCTTCGGTAGCGGCGGGCGCAATGAGCAGTTCTTC.

The J gene is TRBJ2-7, the V gene TRBV6-5, with D perhaps TRBD2 (7 bases). The CDR3 has 14 amino acids. Trimming removed 2 bases from V and 4 bases from J, with 12 bases in between. Germline V gene lookup returns CDR1 MNHEY and CDR2 SVGAGI. CDR3: CASSYRGGYYEQYF. The CDR3 DNA follows: TGTGCCAGCAGTTACAGGGGGGGCTATTACGAGCAGTACTTC.

The J gene is TRBJ2-1, the V gene TRBV19; maybe TRBD1 (5 bases). V was pared by 7 bases and J by 2 bases, with 15 bases between. This CDR3 region has 15 residues. Germline V CDR1 and CDR2: LNHDA, SQIVND (reference sequence). Here the CDR3 reads CASTLRVTPYNEQFF. The CDR3 DNA reads as TGTGCCAGTACCCTCAGGGTGACTCCCTACAATGAGCAGTTCTTC.

The chain couples TRBV27 to TRBJ1-2, with 8 bases identical to TRBD1. After removal of 1 base from V and 8 bases from J, the junction contained 6 bases not matched to a gene. Per the germline V gene, CDR1 is MNHEY and CDR2 is SMNVEV (reference sequence). CDR3 length: 14 amino acids. CDR3 sequence reads: CASSLYRTGRGYTF. The CDR3 nucleotides are TGTGCCAGCAGTTTATATAGGACAGGGCGCGGCTACACCTTC.

This clone came up a few times. The chain couples TRBV10-3 to TRBJ2-7, with D uncertain. Germline CDR1 reads ENHRY; CDR2 reads SYGVKD. The V gene lost 6 bases and the J gene lost 0 bases, with 6 bases spanning the gap. The CDR3 runs to 12 residues. In nucleotides, the CDR3 is TGTGCCATCAGCGGTACCTCCTACGAGCAGTACTTC. It codes for CAISGTSYEQYF.

This sequence joins TRBV27 and TRBJ2-7; 7 bases align to TRBD2. This CDR3 has 17 amino acids. Germline CDR1 is MNHEY and CDR2 is SMNVEV (reference sequence). J was trimmed by 6 bases and V by 2 bases; bases with no gene match: 16. The CDR3 nucleotides read TGTGCCAGCAGTTTAAGGCCCTTGGCTAGCGGAAATCCCGAGCAGTACTTC. It encodes CASSLRPLASGNPEQYF.